The rows below give T cell receptor beta chains drawn from one sample of a study of cytomegalovirus exposure and HLA in healthy donors. Profiling relied on immunoSEQ multiplex PCR, and the TCRdb table lists in-frame clones only, not all of them. The sample includes more than 110,000 clones, roughly 80% seen only once; the top ten take 8.8%. The sequenced material came from PBMCs. The receptor source for this set is a woman aged 45 to 65 in good health and CMV-seropositive. The CDR3 runs from the conserved cysteine through the conserved F or W. Fields, in order: CDR3 length, J gene, V gene, clone size, CDR3 protein. Expanded clones are given a class, and other clones once, few, many or no size at all.

CDR3 length: 14; J gene: TRBJ1-5; V gene: TRBV19; clone size: -; CDR3 protein: CASSIVYENQPQHF
CDR3 length: 15; J gene: TRBJ2-2; V gene: TRBV10-3; clone size: -; CDR3 protein: CAISLGTGHTGELFF
CDR3 length: 16; J gene: TRBJ1-1; V gene: TRBV30; clone size: -; CDR3 protein: CAWSRDRQGHHTEAFF
CDR3 length: 16; J gene: TRBJ2-3; V gene: TRBV29-1; clone size: -; CDR3 protein: CSVALRLRKEQDTQYF
CDR3 length: 11; J gene: TRBJ1-5; V gene: TRBV6-6; clone size: once; CDR3 protein: CASSGRQPQHF
CDR3 length: 16; J gene: TRBJ2-7; V gene: TRBV28; clone size: -; CDR3 protein: CASSGAAQIFSYEQYF
CDR3 length: 19; J gene: TRBJ2-3; V gene: TRBV7-9; clone size: -; CDR3 protein: CASSLARGGHVGNTDTQYF
CDR3 length: 17; J gene: TRBJ1-6; V gene: TRBV5-4; clone size: -; CDR3 protein: CASSNTGGGSVGSPLHF
CDR3 length: 13; J gene: TRBJ2-5; V gene: TRBV7-8; clone size: -; CDR3 protein: CASSLLRVETQYF
CDR3 length: 16; J gene: TRBJ1-3; V gene: TRBV14; clone size: -; CDR3 protein: CASSQPTGPRWNTIYF
CDR3 length: 15; J gene: TRBJ1-5; V gene: TRBV5-1; clone size: -; CDR3 protein: CASSSSGHSNQPQHF
CDR3 length: 14; J gene: TRBJ2-1; V gene: TRBV14; clone size: -; CDR3 protein: CASSQDRGADEQFF
CDR3 length: 14; J gene: TRBJ2-2; V gene: TRBV5-4; clone size: -; CDR3 protein: CASSQTENTGELFF
CDR3 length: 14; J gene: TRBJ1-2; V gene: TRBV5-5; clone size: -; CDR3 protein: CASSLDGSNYGYTF
CDR3 length: 15; J gene: TRBJ2-7; V gene: TRBV11-2; clone size: -; CDR3 protein: CASSAPGQGIHEQYF
CDR3 length: 17; J gene: TRBJ2-1; V gene: TRBV5-4; clone size: few; CDR3 protein: CASSVTVSSNSYNEQFF
CDR3 length: 13; J gene: TRBJ2-1; V gene: TRBV30; clone size: -; CDR3 protein: CAWSDRGEGEQFF
CDR3 length: 13; J gene: TRBJ2-1; V gene: TRBV5-4; clone size: -; CDR3 protein: CASSLESYPEQFF
CDR3 length: 15; J gene: TRBJ1-4; V gene: TRBV9; clone size: -; CDR3 protein: CASSPLGTGSEKLFF
CDR3 length: 12; J gene: TRBJ1-1; V gene: TRBV6-4; clone size: few; CDR3 protein: CASSDWSGEAFF
CDR3 length: 20; J gene: TRBJ2-1; V gene: TRBV5-1; clone size: -; CDR3 protein: CASSMPGTSGEGSSYNEQFF
CDR3 length: 14; J gene: TRBJ1-2; V gene: TRBV6-5; clone size: -; CDR3 protein: CASSYGGQNYGYTF
CDR3 length: 14; J gene: TRBJ1-2; V gene: TRBV19; clone size: -; CDR3 protein: CASTDGRDTYGYTF
CDR3 length: 15; J gene: TRBJ2-3; V gene: TRBV6-5; clone size: few; CDR3 protein: CASSYGGGAPHTQYF
CDR3 length: 13; J gene: TRBJ1-1; V gene: TRBV5-1; clone size: -; CDR3 protein: CASSLVGDTEAFF
CDR3 length: 18; J gene: TRBJ1-2; V gene: TRBV9; clone size: -; CDR3 protein: CASSAFQLGPLRAYGYTF
CDR3 length: 12; J gene: TRBJ2-3; V gene: TRBV6-6; clone size: -; CDR3 protein: CASTRSADTQYF
CDR3 length: 13; J gene: TRBJ2-2; V gene: TRBV7-3; clone size: -; CDR3 protein: CASSFDRAGELFF
CDR3 length: 15; J gene: -; V gene: TRBV5-1; clone size: -; CDR3 protein: CASSLVRASSYEQYF
CDR3 length: 13; J gene: TRBJ2-7; V gene: TRBV28; clone size: once; CDR3 protein: CASSFLGGYEQYF
CDR3 length: 16; J gene: TRBJ2-7; V gene: TRBV4-2; clone size: -; CDR3 protein: CASSQLPAAVSYEQYF
CDR3 length: 16; J gene: TRBJ2-1; V gene: TRBV28; clone size: -; CDR3 protein: CASSQTGAVSYNEQFF
CDR3 length: 14; J gene: TRBJ1-1; V gene: TRBV27; clone size: -; CDR3 protein: CASSLSGGYTEAFF
CDR3 length: 15; J gene: TRBJ2-1; V gene: TRBV2; clone size: -; CDR3 protein: CASGDRQGSYNEQFF
CDR3 length: 13; J gene: TRBJ2-7; V gene: TRBV28; clone size: -; CDR3 protein: CASSLGQVYEQYF
CDR3 length: 16; J gene: TRBJ2-3; V gene: TRBV7-8; clone size: -; CDR3 protein: CASSFRQGGATDTQYF
CDR3 length: 12; J gene: TRBJ1-1; V gene: TRBV9; clone size: few; CDR3 protein: CASSVGGTEAFF
CDR3 length: 12; J gene: TRBJ2-3; V gene: TRBV5-1; clone size: -; CDR3 protein: CASRFNSDTQYF
CDR3 length: 14; J gene: TRBJ2-3; V gene: TRBV29-1; clone size: once; CDR3 protein: CSVEGLDSTDTQYF
CDR3 length: 17; J gene: TRBJ1-6; V gene: TRBV4-1; clone size: few; CDR3 protein: CASSQVILGGINSPLHF
CDR3 length: 14; J gene: -; V gene: TRBV27; clone size: -; CDR3 protein: CASSLKGITYEQYF
CDR3 length: 16; J gene: TRBJ2-1; V gene: TRBV27; clone size: -; CDR3 protein: CASSLRGQGTYNEQFF
CDR3 length: 15; J gene: TRBJ2-3; V gene: TRBV18; clone size: -; CDR3 protein: CASSPPAGTSDTQYF
CDR3 length: 13; J gene: TRBJ1-1; V gene: TRBV2; clone size: -; CDR3 protein: CASSVQANTEAFF
CDR3 length: 14; J gene: TRBJ2-3; V gene: TRBV7-9; clone size: once; CDR3 protein: CASSPLRSTDTQYF
CDR3 length: 16; J gene: TRBJ1-2; V gene: TRBV5-1; clone size: -; CDR3 protein: CASSSAPGQVNYGYTF
CDR3 length: 16; J gene: TRBJ1-2; V gene: TRBV5-4; clone size: -; CDR3 protein: CASSLRTGDLNYGYTF
CDR3 length: 12; J gene: TRBJ1-2; V gene: TRBV7-2; clone size: few; CDR3 protein: CASSSLKGQTTF
CDR3 length: 13; J gene: TRBJ2-4; V gene: TRBV19; clone size: -; CDR3 protein: CATRRGGGNIQYF
CDR3 length: 14; J gene: TRBJ1-2; V gene: TRBV28; clone size: -; CDR3 protein: CASSPTGQGYGYTF
CDR3 length: 15; J gene: TRBJ1-2; V gene: TRBV6-1; clone size: few; CDR3 protein: CASRPGATGNYGYTF
CDR3 length: 15; J gene: TRBJ2-1; V gene: TRBV6-1; clone size: -; CDR3 protein: CASSVTGISYNEQFF
CDR3 length: 15; J gene: TRBJ2-1; V gene: TRBV5-1; clone size: -; CDR3 protein: CASSLVRSGDNEQFF
CDR3 length: 15; J gene: TRBJ2-5; V gene: TRBV9; clone size: -; CDR3 protein: CASSVSGGYQETQYF
CDR3 length: 14; J gene: TRBJ2-3; V gene: TRBV4-2; clone size: -; CDR3 protein: CASSRSRGTDTQYF
CDR3 length: 17; J gene: TRBJ1-1; V gene: TRBV19; clone size: -; CDR3 protein: CASSSPEQGVMNTEAFF
CDR3 length: 17; J gene: TRBJ2-3; V gene: TRBV28; clone size: many; CDR3 protein: CASSVTDPITAPDTQYF
CDR3 length: 14; J gene: TRBJ1-6; V gene: TRBV2; clone size: -; CDR3 protein: CASSLGQGGSPLHF
CDR3 length: 11; J gene: TRBJ2-2; V gene: TRBV30; clone size: -; CDR3 protein: CAWSPVGELFF
CDR3 length: 15; J gene: TRBJ1-1; V gene: TRBV10-3; clone size: -; CDR3 protein: CAIRGQGAPNTEAFF